Included here is one T cell receptor (beta chain) sequence, with context. What it recognizes is unknown. This sample is drawn from a study of radiotherapy plus CTLA-4 blockade in lung cancer. Whole-study findings and limits: Tumor-origin TCR clones grew in blood after radiotherapy plus ipilimumab. Early blood T cell clone dynamics reportedly forecast response best, with interferon-beta.

TCRdb's copy holds only in-frame clones and misses some; the assay was immunoSEQ multiplex PCR. The repertoire consists of 56,000 or so clones, with 65% to 80% occurring once and the leading ten covering over 15%. CDR3 length: 14 amino acids. Looked up from germline, CDR1 is SNHLY and CDR2 is FYNNEI. Unmatched junction bases numbered 0, after V lost 3 bases and J lost 0 bases. This receptor was obtained from a human donor with non-small cell lung cancer who had a complete response to radiotherapy plus ipilimumab. The V gene is TRBV2, the J gene TRBJ2-3, with 7 bases fitting TRBD1. Sample: peripheral blood, taken from a patient treated with radiotherapy plus ipilimumab. The CDR3 DNA reads TGTGCCAGCAGTGAGGGACAGAGCACAGATACGCAGTATTTT. Translated, it gives CASSEGQSTDTQYF.